The 7 T cell receptor beta chains below all came from one sample that was sequenced in a study of radiotherapy plus CTLA-4 blockade in lung cancer. Generated by immunoSEQ multiplex PCR, the TCRdb table keeps only in-frame clones and is missing some. The table lists tens of thousands of clones, about four fifths of them singletons. The material was peripheral blood, obtained from a patient treated with radiotherapy plus ipilimumab. The receptors originated from a human donor with non-small cell lung cancer that progressed on radiotherapy plus ipilimumab.

This sequence joins TRBV14 and TRBJ1-2; weak D call: TRBD1 (5 bases). Germline CDR1 reads SGHDN; CDR2 reads FVKESK. Trimming took 3 bases from V and 8 from J, leaving 13 bases between them. The CDR3 totals 13 residues. CDR3 sequence: CASSQLVQGGYTF. The CDR3 DNA reads as TGTGCCAGCAGCCAGCTAGTCCAGGGAGGCTACACCTTC.

V usage is TRBV6-1 and J usage is TRBJ1-4, with D possibly TRBD1 on 5 matching bases. Germline assignment: CDR1 MNHNS and CDR2 SASEGT. The length of the CDR3 is 13 residues. V dropped 7 bases and J dropped 8 bases, with 14 bases sitting between them. CDR3 DNA sequence: TGTGCCAGCAAGGGGACCGGAGAGGAAAAACTGTTTTTT. This gives the protein CASKGTGEEKLFF.

This clone was detected once. This chain joins TRBV29-1 and TRBJ2-3, with 10 nucleotides matching TRBD2. The CDR3 is 16 amino acids. The J segment lost 2 bases and the V segment lost 4 bases, leaving 9 bases of the junction unmatched. Germline CDR1 reads SQVTM; CDR2 reads ANQGSEA. CDR3 sequence reads: CSVVFWLAGVTDTQYF. Written as DNA, the CDR3 is TGCAGCGTTGTTTTCTGGCTAGCGGGAGTCACAGATACGCAGTATTTT.

The chain carries TRBV27 and TRBJ2-7, with D uncertain. Germline CDR1 MNHEY, CDR2 SMNVEV (reference sequence). This CDR3 has 11 amino acids. V shed 8 bases and J shed 2 bases, with 7 bases lying between them. The CDR3 DNA is TGTGCCAGCTATTGTACCTACGAGCAGTACGTC. Amino acids: CASYCTYEQYV.

The chain employs TRBV4-2 and TRBJ1-4, with TRBD1 identical over 9 bases. V gave up 0 bases and J gave up 8 bases; unmatched junction bases: 7. From germline, CDR1 is LGHNA and CDR2 YNFKEQ. The CDR3 runs to 16 residues. CDR3 DNA: TGTGCCAGCAGCCAAGATCCGGGACAGGGAGGGGAAAAACTGTTTTTT. This gives the protein CASSQDPGQGGEKLFF.

The chain recombines TRBV7-3 with TRBJ2-2, with a tentative D call TRBD1 (6 bases). Germline-derived CDR1 and CDR2 are SGHTA and FQGTGA. Trimming stripped 3 bases from V and 4 bases from J, with 12 bases between. This CDR3 is built from 15 residues. The CDR3 nucleotides are TGTGCCAGCAGCTTTATGGCAGGGGTCACCGGGGAGCTGTTTTTT. It translates to CASSFMAGVTGELFF.

The chain combines TRBV4-1 with TRBJ1-1, with D possibly being TRBD1 (5 bases). The CDR3 runs 16 residues. Germline values: CDR1 MGHRA, CDR2 YSYEKL. Trimming took 0 bases from V and 1 from J, leaving 12 bases between them. The CDR3 DNA is TGCGCCAGCAGCCAAGATCCCTCAGGGCCGAACACTGAAGCTTTCTTT. This gives the protein CASSQDPSGPNTEAFF.